The entry that follows covers one TCR beta chain sequence. The antigen is unknown. MiXCR, applied by TCRdb to the 5' RACE reads, yields one record per CDR3 protein. The sample carries hundreds of thousands of distinct CDR3 sequences, 20% to 25% recorded once. The germline V gene encodes CDR1 SGDLS and CDR2 YYNGEE. Trimming cost V 0 bases and J 6 bases, with 3 bases left between them. This CDR3 spans 12 amino acids. The sample comes from a study of T-cell memory formation after mild COVID-19. General study results and limits: Clones contracting over day 15 to 85 were CD4/CD8 balanced, with later expanders leaning CD4+. Pre-infection memory contained some responding clones, which suggested that cross-reactive memory had joined. Contracting CD8+ clones were enriched in EMRA, CD4+ mainly in CM and EM.

The sample consisted of PBMCs or a T cell subset sorted from them (not recorded which). The chain carries TRBV9 and TRBJ2-2; D is uncertain. The receptor was derived from a man between 18 and 29 years old who had mild COVID-19 (a few samples of this study predate the infection). Cell type and time point are not known. The CDR3 DNA sequence: TGTGCCAGCAGCGTAGTCCCCGGGGAGCTGTTTTTT. Protein product: CASSVVPGELFF.